The 9 T cell receptor beta chains below were found in one sample sequenced in a study of cytomegalovirus exposure and HLA in healthy donors (TCRdb year 2017). Receptor libraries were prepared by the immunoSEQ multiplex PCR assay. For the multiplex PCR, a mixture combining 60 forward primers for TCR Vbeta segments and 13 reverse primers for TCR Jbeta segments was used. TCRdb obtained this table from immuneACCESS and retained in-frame rearrangements with V and J assigned. These tables miss some clones; where compared with another copy, unresolved V genes account for less than half of the shortfall, and the remainder is unexplained. The sample profile shows about 160,000 clones; roughly 83% of them were found once. The ten largest clonotypes hold about 1% of the sample. The sample was PBMCs. The receptors derive from a man younger than 40 in good health and CMV-seronegative.

The CDR3 DNA follows: TGCGCCAGCAGCTTTAGCGGGACGAACACCGGGGAGCTGTTTTTT. Encoded protein: CASSFSGTNTGELFF. The V and J genes are TRBV5-1 and TRBJ2-2; 8 bases match TRBD2. This CDR3 region has 15 residues. V lost 2 bases to trimming and J lost 0 bases; unmatched junction nucleotides: 0. The germline gives CDR1 SGHRS, CDR2 YFSETQ.

The genes are TRBV5-6 and TRBJ2-6, with D tentatively TRBD2 (5 bases). V was trimmed by 3 bases and J by 0 bases, leaving 16 bases between them. This CDR3 is built from 18 residues. Germline lookup yields CDR1 SGHDT and CDR2 YYEEEE. The CDR3 reads CASSSEVWARSGANVLTF. The CDR3 nucleotides are TGTGCCAGCAGCTCGGAGGTATGGGCCCGCTCTGGGGCCAACGTCCTGACTTTC.

This clone was detected only a few times. The chain carries TRBV29-1 and TRBJ2-7; D not certain. Trimming pared 3 bases from V and 0 bases from J, leaving 9 bases between. This CDR3 comprises 13 residues. Germline V gene sequence: CDR1 SQVTM, CDR2 ANQGSEA. The CDR3 loop is CSVDRQDSYEQYF. The DNA of the CDR3 is TGCAGCGTTGATCGGCAGGACTCCTACGAGCAGTACTTC.

The chain combines TRBV5-1 with TRBJ2-7; 10 nucleotides agree with TRBD1. This CDR3 comprises 16 residues. Germline V gives CDR1 SGHRS, CDR2 YFSETQ. V was pared by 4 bases and J by 5 bases, with 12 bases of the junction left unmatched. The CDR3 DNA sequence: TGCGCCAGCAGCCCCGATTACCCGGGACAGGGGAACGAGCAGTACTTC. Amino acids: CASSPDYPGQGNEQYF.

V and J are TRBV19 and TRBJ2-5; 11 bases line up with TRBD2. Germline loops: CDR1 LNHDA, CDR2 SQIVND (reference sequence). V gave up 5 bases and J gave up 5 bases; unmatched junction bases: 10. This CDR3 contains 16 residues. CDR3 in DNA: TGTGCCAGTAGTTTATTAGCGGGAGGGCTAGTGGAGACCCAGTACTTC. Its protein product is CASSLLAGGLVETQYF. Full variable domain (missing parts from reference TRBV19 and TRBJ2-5): DGGITQSPKYLFRKEGQNVTLSCEQNLNHDAMYWYRQDPGQGLRLIYYSQIVNDFQKGDIAEGYSVSREKKESFPLTVTSAQKNPTAFYLCASSLLAGGLVETQYFGPGTRLLVL.

The chain combines TRBV6-4 with TRBJ2-3; 10 bases agree with TRBD1. After removal of 2 bases from V and 4 bases from J, the junction contained 3 bases not matched to a gene. CDR1 and CDR2 from the germline V gene are MRHNA and SNTAGT. This CDR3 is built from 15 residues. CDR3 DNA sequence: TGTGCCAGCAGTGACGGCGGACAGGGGGCAGATACGCAGTATTTT. Protein: CASSDGGQGADTQYF.

Points on this clone: One end of the junction fails to match germline, which may point to a read error. The V call is TRBV7-9, the J call TRBJ1-6; no clear D gene. The CDR3 is made up of 15 amino acids. Germline CDR1 and CDR2: SEHNR and FQNEAQ (reference sequence). CDR3 DNA: TGTTCCAGCAGCTATGAACGCGGGATTAATTCACCCCTCCACTTT. Translating gives CSSSYERGINSPLHF.

The chain has TRBV7-9 and TRBJ1-6; D gene unclear. Germline V gene data show CDR1 as SEHNR and CDR2 as FQNEAQ (reference sequence). V dropped 5 bases and J dropped 1 base, with 9 bases sitting between them. The CDR3 runs 15 residues. The CDR3 bases are TGTGCCAGCAGCCCCTCGTTGTCCTATAATTCACCCCTCCACTTT. Amino acid sequence: CASSPSLSYNSPLHF.

This rearrangement joins TRBV7-9 to TRBJ2-1, with D possibly being TRBD2 (5 bases). The CDR3 runs 16 residues. Per germline, CDR1 SEHNR and CDR2 FQNEAQ (reference sequence). Trimming left V 5 bases short and J 8 bases short, with 22 bases between. CDR3 in DNA: TGTGCCAGCAGCCTTCCCCTAGCCGCCCCTAAGGATGAGCAGTTCTTC. This sequence encodes CASSLPLAAPKDEQFF. Together with reference TRBV7-9 and TRBJ2-1, the CDR3 gives the full variable domain: DTGVSQNPRHKITKRGQNVTFRCDPISEHNRLYWYRQTLGQGPEFLTYFQNEAQLEKSRLLSDRFSAERPKGSFSTLEIQRTEQGDSAMYLCASSLPLAAPKDEQFFGPGTRLTVL.